The TCR beta chain under discussion was sequenced for a study of T cell responses to AZD1222 COVID-19 vaccine (dated by TCRdb to about 2021). Study-level background: A total of 230 to 250 trial participants underwent TCR sequencing, of whom around 200 received two doses of AZD1222 and 26 received two doses of the MenACWY control vaccine. Trial participants were enrolled into age subgroups of 18-55, 56-69 and 70-plus years, which contained around 150, 29 and 61 TCR-sequenced participants, respectively. What the study reported, not specific to this receptor: Reportedly, almost half of the unique spike-specific TCRs recognized epitopes lying outside the regions that are mutated in the B.1.351 and B.1.1.7 variants. Because no samples from the day 14 peak response were available, repertoires could be characterized only after the peak T cell response. Participants were mostly white British and included more females than males, and it was suggested by the authors that clonal diversity may have been underestimated. CD4 TCRs associated with the vaccine covered the entire spike protein, and the dominant responses were in regions 160-218 and 743-854. Only 5 to 7 AZD1222 recipients were SARS-CoV-2 seropositive at baseline, limiting conclusions about previously exposed vaccinees. Spike-specific TCR breadth and depth rose significantly after two AZD1222 doses compared with day 0 and with MenACWY recipients. In the small 56-69-year group, the increase in depth fell short of significance, most likely because of low power.

The germline V gene yields KGHDR for CDR1 and SFDVKD for CDR2. Including cysteine and phenylalanine, the CDR3 has 14 amino acids. The entry retains the CDR3 DNA only, 42 bases that are in frame from base 1. Ends trimmed: V by 2 bases, J by 5 bases; bases unmatched to a gene: 3. The CDR3 regions of human TCRbeta chains were subjected to immunosequencing. Per the authors' processing: TCRs in the repertoires were compared against a reference library of SARS-CoV-2-specific TCRs that had been generated with the MIRA antigen-specificity platform. Breadth was defined as the fraction of unique TCRs that were SARS-CoV-2-associated. Depth was defined as the fraction of total T cells that were SARS-CoV-2-associated. Using the MIRA data, each spike-specific TCR was mapped to the spike region that the TCR reacts to and placed in a CD4 or CD8 class. Log10-transformed breadth and depth values were compared by one-way ANOVA with Sidak's multiple comparisons tests. Imported from immuneACCESS, the table was reduced by TCRdb to in-frame sequences with V and J called. These copies leave out some clones; in studies compared against another copy, an unresolved V gene accounts for under half, and the cause of the remainder is not known. The D gene and trimming were derived from the DNA, and the V and J assignments and clone size from that table. Here the sample has some 80,000 clones; over 75% occur a single time. The ten largest clones take up about 3% of the sample.

The sample's time point label is to be understood as: about 28 days (+/-7) after the second vaccine dose. AZD1222 recipients given second doses at about 4 weeks or at about 12 weeks were pooled, since spike-specific TCR depth and breadth were not found to differ between the two schedules. Vaccinee samples came from UK trials COV001 and COV002, including a single-blind randomized controlled phase 2/3 trial of AZD1222 (ChAdOx1 nCoV-19) in healthy adults. For TCRbeta chain sequencing, PBMC samples were collected from trial participants at day 0 and at day 28 after the second dose. This clone was detected only once. The target of this receptor is not known. Base qualities are not recorded, but no much larger clone differs from it by a single base.

The sequences come from peripheral blood, collected 28 days after the second AZD1222 dose. Rearrangement joined TRBV24-1 to TRBJ2-5; 8 nucleotides in the junction match TRBD1. The receptor was isolated from an adult who received the AZD1222 COVID-19 vaccine. The DNA is as follows: TGTGCCACCAGTGATTCAGGGGGCGTTGAGACCCAGTACTTC. This is translated as CATSDSGGVETQYF.